This T cell receptor (beta chain) comes out of a study of blood T cell repertoires in COVID-19. Study-level background: Samples taken during acute and convalescent COVID-19 were collected in the United States, Italy and Spain. T cells, B-cell-depleted T cells, or PBMCs supplied cDNA or gDNA.

As processed by the authors: The assay estimated nucleated cells by amplifying reference gene primers. TCRdb's table, derived via immunoSEQ multiplex PCR, lists solely in-frame clones and lacks some. That table furnishes V, J and clone size, whereas the DNA furnished D and trimming. This sample has more than 100,000 clones, with roughly 87% found just once. Germline V gene lookup returns CDR1 SNHLY and CDR2 FYNNEI. The CDR3 runs 13 residues. Trimming cost V 4 bases and J 5 bases, with 8 bases left between them. The source is a man aged 50 to 60 in a cohort sampled during active COVID-19. Sequencing was performed on peripheral blood. The V and J genes are TRBV2 and TRBJ2-2; D is uncertain. CDR3 amino acids: CASSAARTGELFF. The CDR3 region has the DNA TGTGCCAGCAGTGCTGCCAGGACCGGGGAGCTGTTTTTT.